This TCR beta chain was recorded in a study of T cell responses to AZD1222 COVID-19 vaccine. General study findings and limits: The study sampled repertoires only after the peak T cell response. Regions 160-218 and 743-854 dominated among vaccine-associated CD4 TCRs spanning spike. Donors were largely white British and mainly female; clonal diversity was possibly underestimated.

Germline V gene sequence: CDR1 MRHNA, CDR2 SNTAGT. The CDR3 consists of 13 residues. Trimming took off 5 bases at V and 5 bases at J, with 12 bases between the two ends. To note about this clone: The antigen is not known.

Second-dose groups at about 4 or about 12 weeks were pooled. The table came from immunoSEQ multiplex PCR; TCRdb's copy has only in-frame clones and leaves some out. Of about 180,000 clones listed, around 88% are singletons. Sequences were derived from peripheral blood, sampled 28 days after the second AZD1222 dose. The clonotype comes from an adult who received the AZD1222 COVID-19 vaccine. The chain combines TRBV6-4 with TRBJ1-2, with D possibly matching TRBD1 (6 bases). CDR3 amino acids: CASSLEQGYGYTF. In DNA, the CDR3 is TGTGCCAGCAGTCTCGAACAGGGATATGGCTACACCTTC.